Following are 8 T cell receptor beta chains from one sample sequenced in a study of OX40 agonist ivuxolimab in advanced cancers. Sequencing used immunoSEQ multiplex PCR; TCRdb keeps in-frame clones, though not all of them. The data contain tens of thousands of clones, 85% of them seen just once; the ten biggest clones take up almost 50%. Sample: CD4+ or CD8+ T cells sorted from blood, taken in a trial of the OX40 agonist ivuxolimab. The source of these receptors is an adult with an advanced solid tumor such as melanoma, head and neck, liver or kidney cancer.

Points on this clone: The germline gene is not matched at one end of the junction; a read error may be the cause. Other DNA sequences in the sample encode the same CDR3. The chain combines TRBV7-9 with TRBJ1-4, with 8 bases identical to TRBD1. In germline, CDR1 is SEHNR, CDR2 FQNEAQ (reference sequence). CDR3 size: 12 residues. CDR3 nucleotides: TGTGCCAGCAGGTCTACAGGGGGAGAACTATTTTTT. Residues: CASRSTGGELFF.

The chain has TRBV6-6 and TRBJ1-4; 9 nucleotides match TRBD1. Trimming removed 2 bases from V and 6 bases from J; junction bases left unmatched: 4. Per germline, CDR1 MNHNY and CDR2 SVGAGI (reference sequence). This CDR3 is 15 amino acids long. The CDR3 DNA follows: TGTGCCAGCAGTTACGCGAGGACAGGGGATGAAAAACTGTTTTTT. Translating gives CASSYARTGDEKLFF.

In DNA form, the CDR3 reads TGTGCCAGCAGCAAAGCTCCCTCGGGTTTCTTC. Translated: CASSKAPSGFF. The rearrangement joins TRBV21-1 to TRBJ2-1; TRBD2 is the table's D call, not checked against the DNA. TRBV21-1 is noted as a pseudogene. The CDR3 sequence is 11 residues long.

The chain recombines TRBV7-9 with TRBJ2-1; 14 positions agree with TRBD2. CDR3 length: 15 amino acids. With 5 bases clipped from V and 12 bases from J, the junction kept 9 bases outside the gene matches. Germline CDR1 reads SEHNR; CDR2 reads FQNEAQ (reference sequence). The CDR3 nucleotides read TGTGCCAGCAGCAGGACTAGCGGGGGGCTCGAGCCGCAGTTCTTC. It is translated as CASSRTSGGLEPQFF.

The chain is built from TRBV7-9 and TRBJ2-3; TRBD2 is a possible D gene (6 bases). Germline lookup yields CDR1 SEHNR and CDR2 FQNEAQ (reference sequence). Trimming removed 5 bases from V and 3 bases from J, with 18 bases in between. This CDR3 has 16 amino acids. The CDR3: CASSQTRDFRTDTQYF. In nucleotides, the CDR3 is TGTGCCAGCAGCCAGACCAGGGACTTTAGGACAGATACGCAGTATTTT.

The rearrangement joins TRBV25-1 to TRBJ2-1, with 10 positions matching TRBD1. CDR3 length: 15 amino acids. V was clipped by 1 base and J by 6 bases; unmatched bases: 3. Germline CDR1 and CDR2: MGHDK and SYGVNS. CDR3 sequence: CASSESGTGVNEQFF. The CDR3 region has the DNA TGTGCCAGCAGTGAATCAGGGACAGGGGTCAATGAGCAGTTCTTC.

The CDR3 nucleotides are TGTGCTAGTGGTTTACTAGGACAGTCCAATGAGCAGTTCTTC. Translation gives CASGLLGQSNEQFF. This sequence joins TRBV12-5 and TRBJ2-1; tentative D call: TRBD1 (6 bases). The CDR3 is 14 amino acids. V was shortened by 3 bases and J by 6 bases, with 12 bases between the two germline ends. CDR1 is LGHNT, CDR2 FRNRAP, per germline.

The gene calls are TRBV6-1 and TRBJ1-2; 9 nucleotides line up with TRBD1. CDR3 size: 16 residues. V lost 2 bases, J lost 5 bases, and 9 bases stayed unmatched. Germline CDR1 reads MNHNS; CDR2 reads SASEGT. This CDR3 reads CASSEYGTGMRYGYTF. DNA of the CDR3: TGTGCCAGCAGTGAATACGGGACAGGGATGAGATATGGCTACACCTTC.